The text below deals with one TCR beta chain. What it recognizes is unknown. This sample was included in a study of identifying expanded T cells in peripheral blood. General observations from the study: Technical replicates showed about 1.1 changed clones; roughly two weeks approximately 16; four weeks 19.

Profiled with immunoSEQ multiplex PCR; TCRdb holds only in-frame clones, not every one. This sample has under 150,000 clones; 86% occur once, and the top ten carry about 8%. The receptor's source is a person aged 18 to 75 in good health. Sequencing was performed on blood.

CDR3 coding DNA: TGTGCCAGCTCACCAAGGCCAGGGACAGCAAATCAGCCCCAGCATTTT. Translation: CASSPRPGTANQPQHF. This chain uses TRBV18 with TRBJ1-5; 7 positions agree with TRBD1. The CDR3 runs to 16 residues. The ends lost 2 bases at V and 4 bases at J; junction bases unmatched: 8. In germline, CDR1 is KGHSH, CDR2 LQKENI.